These T cell receptor beta chains were read from a single sample in a study of Graves' ophthalmopathy and Graves' hyperthyroidism. MiXCR, applied by TCRdb to the multiplex PCR reads, yields one record per CDR3 protein. The table records approximately 1.2 million distinct CDR3 sequences, about 38% of them present only once. The sequenced material came from peripheral blood or thyroid tissue (not recorded which). The receptors were sampled from an adult man with Graves' hyperthyroidism. Each CDR3 is given with its conserved first and last residue. The order of the fields is D gene, V gene, clone size, J gene, CDR3 DNA, CDR3 protein. D genes are given only for firm matches. Rows give clone size only sometimes, using once, few, many, or a class for an expanded clone.

.	TRBV2	once	TRBJ1-1	TGTGCCAGCAGTGAAGATGTGGGCGGAGGCACTGAAGCTTTCTTT	CASSEDVGGGTEAFF
TRBD1	TRBV29-1	.	TRBJ1-5	TGCAGCGTTGGGACAGGGGGGGATCAGCCCCAGCATTTT	CSVGTGGDQPQHF
.	TRBV7-9	.	TRBJ2-5	TGTGCCAGCAGCTCCCACTCTGCGTTTTCTTATCAAGAGACCCAGTACTTC	CASSSHSAFSYQETQYF
.	TRBV6-2/TRBV6-3	.	TRBJ2-7	TGTGCCAGCAGTTACCCCATCGAAGGGGGAGGATACGAGCAGTACTTC	CASSYPIEGGGYEQYF
.	TRBV14	many	TRBJ1-6	TGTGCCAGCAGCCAAGAGGGGGGTGCTTCACCCCTCCACTTT	CASSQEGGASPLHF
.	TRBV12-3/TRBV12-4	.	TRBJ2-2	TGTGCCAGCAGAGTTCACACGAACACCGGGGAGCTGTTTTTT	CASRVHTNTGELFF
.	TRBV19	many	TRBJ1-1	TGTGCCAGTAGCCCAAGAGGGAGAGGTACTGAAGCTTTCTTT	CASSPRGRGTEAFF
.	TRBV4-3	many	TRBJ2-7	TGCGCCAGCAGCCAAGATCTGGGGCACGAGCAGTACTTC	CASSQDLGHEQYF
.	TRBV29-1	.	TRBJ2-5	TGCAGCGTGGGGGGTCGAAACCAAGAGACCCAGTACTTC	CSVGGRNQETQYF
TRBD1	TRBV9	.	TRBJ2-7	TGTGCCAGCAGCGTAGACGGGACAGGGTACTCCTACGAGCAGTACTTC	CASSVDGTGYSYEQYF
.	TRBV7-9	many	TRBJ1-1	TGTGCCAGCAGCTTAGAAGGCAGGGCTGGTCTGAACACTGAAGCTTTCTTT	CASSLEGRAGLNTEAFF
TRBD2	TRBV12-3/TRBV12-4	few	TRBJ2-5	TGTGCCAGCAGCCAATTAGCGGGACCCGGGGAGACCCAGTACTTC	CASSQLAGPGETQYF
.	TRBV12-3/TRBV12-4	many	TRBJ1-4	TGTGCCAGCAGTAGTTGGGAAAAACTGTTTTTT	CASSSWEKLFF
TRBD2	TRBV29-1	.	TRBJ2-3	TGCAGCGATCTGGGGGGGACCGGAGATACGCAGTATTTT	CSDLGGTGDTQYF
TRBD2	TRBV7-2	.	TRBJ2-7	TGTGCCAGCAGCGCAGGGACTAGCGGGAACCTTGACTCCTACGAGCAGTACTTC	CASSAGTSGNLDSYEQYF
TRBD2	TRBV7-8	many	TRBJ2-5	TGTGCCAGCAGCGTAGCAGCGGGGGCCGGTGGTTCGCAGTACTTC	CASSVAAGAGGSQYF
.	TRBV6-6	few	TRBJ2-7	TGTGCCAGCAGTTACCGGGGACAGTACTTC	CASSYRGQYF
.	TRBV7-2	.	TRBJ2-2	TGTGCCAGCAGCTTCCCCCATCGGCTAGCAAACACCGGGGGGCTGTTTTTT	CASSFPHRLANTGGLFF
.	TRBV7-2	.	TRBJ2-2	TGTGCCAGCAGCTTTTTCGCGGGGAGCACCGGGGAGCTGTTTTTT	CASSFFAGSTGELFF
.	TRBV15	.	TRBJ2-6	TGTGCCACCAGCTGGACTACAAACACTGAAGCTTTC	CATSWTTNTEAF
.	TRBV12-3/TRBV12-4	many	TRBJ1-5	TGTGCCAGCAGTTTAGGGCAGGGCGGGACGAGGCAGCCCCAGCATTTT	CASSLGQGGTRQPQHF
TRBD1	TRBV10-2	few	TRBJ1-2	TGCGCCAGCAGTGAGCCGGACAGGGAGTCTGGCTACACCTTC	CASSEPDRESGYTF
TRBD1	TRBV2	.	TRBJ2-7	TGTGCCAGCAGTGAAAGCCACCGGACAGGGGCCTACGAGCAGTACTTC	CASSESHRTGAYEQYF
TRBD2	TRBV9	.	TRBJ2-5	TGTGCCAGCAGCGTAGCGATTTCTAGCGGGGAAGAGACCCAGTACTTC	CASSVAISSGEETQYF
TRBD1	TRBV7-3	.	TRBJ1-2	TGTGCCAGCAGCGCCGGGACAGGCATCATGGGCTACACCTTC	CASSAGTGIMGYTF
.	TRBV9	.	TRBJ1-4	TGTGCCAGCAGCGAATCGCCCAGGGGAGAAAAACTGTTTTTT	CASSESPRGEKLFF
TRBD1	TRBV6-6	many	TRBJ2-7	TGTGCCAGCAGCTCCCGGGGACAGGGAGTTTCCTACGAGCAGTACTTC	CASSSRGQGVSYEQYF
.	TRBV10-3	many	TRBJ1-5	TGTGCCATCAGCGACCAGGAAGATCAGCCCCAGCATTTT	CAISDQEDQPQHF
.	TRBV27	.	TRBJ1-6	TGTGCCAGCAGTTTCAGGGAAGATTCACCCCTCCACTTT	CASSFREDSPLHF
TRBD1	TRBV19	many	TRBJ1-2	TGTGCCAGTAGTATCGCCCTCAGGGGGAACTATGGCTACACCTTC	CASSIALRGNYGYTF
.	TRBV7-8	many	TRBJ2-5	TGTGCCAGCAGCAACAACGGGGGCTTAGAGACCCAGTACTTC	CASSNNGGLETQYF
.	TRBV7-2	.	TRBJ1-1	TGTGCCAGCAGCTTAGCCACAGCTCCTTTCTTT	CASSLATAPFF
.	TRBV15	many	TRBJ1-1	TGTGCCACCAGCAGAGATCAATGGACAAACACTGAAGCTTTCTTT	CATSRDQWTNTEAFF